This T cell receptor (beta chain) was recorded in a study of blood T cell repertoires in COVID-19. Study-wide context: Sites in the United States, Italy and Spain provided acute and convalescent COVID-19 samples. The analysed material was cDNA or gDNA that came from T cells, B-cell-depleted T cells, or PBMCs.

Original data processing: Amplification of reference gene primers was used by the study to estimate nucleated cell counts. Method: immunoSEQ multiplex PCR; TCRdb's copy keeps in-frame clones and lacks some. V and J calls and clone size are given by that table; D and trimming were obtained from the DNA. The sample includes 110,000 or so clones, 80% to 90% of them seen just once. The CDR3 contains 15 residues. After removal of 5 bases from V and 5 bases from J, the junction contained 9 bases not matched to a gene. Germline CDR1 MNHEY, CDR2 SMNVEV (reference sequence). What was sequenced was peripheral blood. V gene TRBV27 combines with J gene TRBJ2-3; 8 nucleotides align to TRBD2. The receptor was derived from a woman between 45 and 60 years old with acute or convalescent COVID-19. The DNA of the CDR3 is TGTGCCAGCAGTCATTGGAGTAGCGGGAAAGATACGCAGTATTTT. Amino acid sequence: CASSHWSSGKDTQYF.